A single sample is the source of the 20 T cell receptor beta chains below, sequenced in a study of cytomegalovirus exposure and HLA in healthy donors (dated by TCRdb to 2015 to 2018). To prepare the library, the immunoSEQ multiplex PCR assay was applied. For the multiplex PCR, a mixture combining 60 forward primers for TCR Vbeta segments and 13 reverse primers for TCR Jbeta segments was used. The immuneACCESS repertoire file appears here via TCRdb, limited to in-frame rearrangements. These files lack a portion of the clones; in checked studies, under half of the deficit traces to unresolved V genes, and the cause of the others is not known. This sample's table has entries for about 150,000 clones. Roughly 1.9% of the sample comes from the top ten. The sequenced sample consisted of PBMCs. The receptor source for this set is a man younger than 40 in good health and CMV-seronegative.

For the CDR3, the DNA is TGTGCCAGTAGTATATACTCCGGGGTAAACACCGGGGAGCTGTTTTTT. Its protein is CASSIYSGVNTGELFF. This chain joins TRBV19 and TRBJ2-2, with TRBD2 as a possible D gene (5 bases). CDR3 size: 16 residues. V was trimmed by 2 bases and J by 2 bases, leaving 12 bases between them. Per germline, CDR1 LNHDA and CDR2 SQIVND (reference sequence).

The CDR3 DNA follows: TGTGCCAGCAGTGACCGGACTAGCGGTTACGAGCAGTACTTC. Residues: CASSDRTSGYEQYF. V gene TRBV25-1 combines with J gene TRBJ2-7, with 10 positions matching TRBD2. Germline V CDR1 and CDR2: MGHDK, SYGVNS. Germline trimming cut 3 bases from V and 4 bases from J; bases unmatched to any gene: 3. The CDR3 runs 14 residues.

The chain couples TRBV29-1 to TRBJ1-2, with D possibly TRBD1 on 5 matching bases. There are 11 residues in the CDR3. The V end lost 8 bases, the J end lost 6 bases, and 13 bases lay between the germline ends. Germline V gene lookup returns CDR1 SQVTM and CDR2 ANQGSEA. The CDR3 is CSSIDRNGYTF. The CDR3 nucleotides read TGCAGCTCAATAGACAGAAATGGCTACACCTTC.

V usage is TRBV29-1 and J usage is TRBJ1-1; D is undetermined. Germline loops: CDR1 SQVTM, CDR2 ANQGSEA. The CDR3 sequence is 11 residues long. With 4 bases removed from V and 6 bases from J, the gap between germline ends came to 9 bases. CDR3 protein: CSVAVRAEAFF. DNA of the CDR3: TGCAGCGTTGCCGTGCGGGCTGAAGCTTTCTTT.

The gene calls are TRBV5-4 and TRBJ1-2; D might be TRBD1 (5 bases). The CDR3 is made up of 15 amino acids. Germline lookup yields CDR1 SGHNT and CDR2 YYREEE (reference sequence). The V gene lost 1 base and the J gene lost 7 bases, with 17 bases spanning the gap. The CDR3 loop is CASSLYGGRRRGYTF. The CDR3 bases are TGTGCCAGCAGCTTGTACGGGGGAAGGAGACGTGGCTACACCTTC.

The CDR3 reads CASSFDGQTGTGELFF. CDR3 DNA: TGCGCCAGCAGCTTCGACGGACAGACAGGCACCGGGGAGCTGTTTTTT. The V and J genes are TRBV5-1 and TRBJ2-2; perhaps TRBD1 as D (6 bases). Germline CDR1 SGHRS, CDR2 YFSETQ. CDR3 length equals 16 residues. V was shortened by 2 bases and J by 4 bases, with 15 bases between the two germline ends.

The chain uses TRBV11-2 and TRBJ1-1, with TRBD1 as a possible D gene (6 bases). Germline V gene lookup returns CDR1 SGHAT and CDR2 FQNNGV. CDR3 size: 14 residues. Trimming took 3 bases from V and 3 from J, leaving 11 bases between them. The CDR3, as DNA: TGTGCCAGCAGCTTGCCAGGGGTGGACACTGAAGCTTTCTTT. Amino acid sequence: CASSLPGVDTEAFF.

The genes are TRBV5-1 and TRBJ2-1, with TRBD1 as a possible D gene (6 bases). V was clipped by 4 bases and J by 8 bases, with 25 bases between them. In germline, CDR1 is SGHRS, CDR2 YFSETQ. This CDR3 is 17 amino acids long. The CDR3 loop reads CASSRMDSAHTVDEQFF. CDR3 sequence (DNA): TGCGCCAGCAGCCGAATGGACAGTGCACACACAGTCGATGAGCAGTTCTTC.

The DNA of the CDR3 is TGTGCCAGCAGTGGAGGGACAGGGGGAGATACGCAGTATTTT. This translates into CASSGGTGGDTQYF. The rearrangement links TRBV25-1 to TRBJ2-3; 11 bases map to TRBD1. With V trimmed by 4 bases and J by 5 bases, 2 bases remained unmatched. CDR3 length: 14 residues. Germline assignment: CDR1 MGHDK and CDR2 SYGVNS.

J is TRBJ2-7 and V is TRBV5-4; 9 bases fit TRBD2. The CDR3 sequence is 16 residues long. The J segment lost 5 bases and the V segment lost 4 bases, leaving 13 bases of the junction unmatched. Germline V gene data show CDR1 as SGHNT and CDR2 as YYREEE (reference sequence). Here the CDR3 reads CASSIGLGLAYNEQYF. CDR3 DNA: TGTGCCAGCAGCATAGGCTTGGGACTAGCATACAACGAGCAGTACTTC.

The rearrangement uses TRBV30 and TRBJ2-7; TRBD2 is a possible D gene (5 bases). The CDR3 runs to 13 residues. Germline V gene sequence: CDR1 GTSNPN, CDR2 SVGIG (reference sequence). V lost 4 bases to trimming and J lost 4 bases, with 14 bases between them. This CDR3 reads CAWTPDWGYEQYF. CDR3 DNA sequence: TGTGCCTGGACCCCGGACTGGGGTTACGAGCAGTACTTC.

The rearrangement links TRBV10-3 to TRBJ2-2, with D maybe TRBD2 (7 bases). Germline values: CDR1 ENHRY, CDR2 SYGVKD. CDR3 length: 13 amino acids. Trimming took 8 bases from V and 6 from J, leaving 13 bases between them. The chain's CDR3 is CAIETGGSGELFF. CDR3 DNA sequence: TGTGCCATCGAAACGGGGGGCTCCGGGGAGCTGTTTTTT.

The chain has TRBV7-2 and TRBJ2-3, with 8 bases aligning to TRBD2. The junction had 7 bases not matched to a gene; V was cut back by 6 bases and J by 5 bases. There are 14 residues in the CDR3. Germline V lookup: CDR1 SGHTA, CDR2 FQGNSA. CDR3 amino acids: CASRRGRLGDTQYF. CDR3 DNA sequence: TGTGCCAGCAGACGCGGGAGGTTGGGAGATACGCAGTATTTT.

V is TRBV27 and J is TRBJ1-2; D possibly corresponds to TRBD1 (5 bases). The CDR3 covers 14 residues. The V and J ends lost 8 bases and 4 bases respectively, with 17 bases between them. Per germline, CDR1 MNHEY and CDR2 SMNVEV (reference sequence). The CDR3 spells CASWGGARAYGYTF. Written as DNA, the CDR3 is TGTGCCAGCTGGGGAGGGGCCCGGGCCTATGGCTACACCTTC.

The chain combines TRBV2 with TRBJ2-7, with 10 nucleotides matching TRBD1. Trimming took 8 bases from V and 0 from J; bases not matched to a gene: 4. The germline CDR1 and CDR2 sequences are SNHLY and FYNNEI. The CDR3 runs to 14 residues. CDR3 protein: CASRGQGSSYEQYF. CDR3 DNA sequence: TGTGCCAGCCGGGGACAGGGGAGCTCCTACGAGCAGTACTTC. The variable domain in full, completed from reference TRBV2 and TRBJ2-7, reads EPEVTQTPSHQVTQMGQEVILRCVPISNHLYFYWYRQILGQKVEFLVSFYNNEISEKSEIFDDQFSVERPDGSNFTLKIRSTKLEDSAMYFCASRGQGSSYEQYFGPGTRLTVT.

V is TRBV7-6 and J is TRBJ1-1; unclear D gene. The CDR3 covers 14 residues. V gave up 0 bases and J gave up 3 bases, with 8 bases separating them. Germline V gene data show CDR1 as SGHVS and CDR2 as FNYEAQ. The CDR3 DNA is TGTGCCAGCAGCTTAGCCTGGCAGGACACTGAAGCTTTCTTT. Translated, it gives CASSLAWQDTEAFF.

V usage is TRBV5-1 and J usage is TRBJ2-2; 9 bases agree with TRBD1. Germline V gene sequence: CDR1 SGHRS, CDR2 YFSETQ. V trimming: 5 bases; J trimming: 4 bases; junction bases outside the gene matches: 6. The length of the CDR3 is 15 residues. The CDR3: CASSFGTGLTGELFF. The CDR3 nucleotides are TGCGCCAGCAGTTTCGGGACAGGGCTCACCGGGGAGCTGTTTTTT.

The CDR3 loop reads CASSLGSWRATSTDTQYF. For the CDR3, the DNA is TGTGCCAGCAGCTTAGGAAGTTGGCGGGCAACTAGCACAGATACGCAGTATTTT. The gene calls are TRBV11-2 and TRBJ2-3, with a tentative D call TRBD2 (5 bases). Germline CDR1 SGHAT, CDR2 FQNNGV. V shed 1 base and J shed 0 bases, with 17 bases lying between them. The CDR3 contains 18 residues.

The V call is TRBV28, the J call TRBJ2-1, with 11 bases lining up with TRBD2. Germline-derived CDR1 and CDR2 are MDHEN and SYDVKM. The CDR3 length is 19 residues. V was clipped by 5 bases and J by 1 base; unmatched bases: 13. The CDR3 region has the DNA TGTGCCAGCAGTCCCCTCACCCTAGCGGGAGGCAGGTCCTACAATGAGCAGTTCTTC. The encoded protein is CASSPLTLAGGRSYNEQFF.

Note on this clone: One end of the junction varies from germline; a read error may be responsible. The chain combines TRBV5-1 with TRBJ2-3; 7 positions agree with TRBD1. There are 15 residues in the CDR3. Germline CDR1 SGHRS, CDR2 YFSETQ. The CDR3 here is CASSEMGDSTNTQYF. CDR3 nucleotide sequence: TGCGCCAGCAGCGAGATGGGGGACAGCACAAATACGCAGTATTTT.